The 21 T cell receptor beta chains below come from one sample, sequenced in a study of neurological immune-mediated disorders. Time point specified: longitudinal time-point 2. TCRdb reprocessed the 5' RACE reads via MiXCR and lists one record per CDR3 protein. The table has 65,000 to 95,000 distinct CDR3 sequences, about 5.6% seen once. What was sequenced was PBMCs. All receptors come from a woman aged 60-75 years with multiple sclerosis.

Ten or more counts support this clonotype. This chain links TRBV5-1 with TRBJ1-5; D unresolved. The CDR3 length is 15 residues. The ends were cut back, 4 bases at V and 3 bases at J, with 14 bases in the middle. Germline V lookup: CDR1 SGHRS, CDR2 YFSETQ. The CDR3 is CASSPGYNPNQPQHF. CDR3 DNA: TGCGCCAGCAGCCCTGGTTACAACCCCAATCAGCCCCAGCATTTT.

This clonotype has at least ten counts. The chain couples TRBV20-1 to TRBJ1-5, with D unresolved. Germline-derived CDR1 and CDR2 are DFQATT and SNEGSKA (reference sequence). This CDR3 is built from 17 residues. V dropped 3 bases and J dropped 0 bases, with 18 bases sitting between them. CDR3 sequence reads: CSARNLLTWDSNQPQHF. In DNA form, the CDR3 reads TGCAGTGCTAGGAATCTGTTGACCTGGGATAGCAATCAGCCCCAGCATTTT.

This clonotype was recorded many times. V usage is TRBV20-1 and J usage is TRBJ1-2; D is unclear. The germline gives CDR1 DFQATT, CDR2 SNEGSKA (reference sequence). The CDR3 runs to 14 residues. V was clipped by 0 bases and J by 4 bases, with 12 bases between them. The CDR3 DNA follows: TGCAGTGCTAGAGATCATCTGGCGGTCTATGGCTACACCTTC. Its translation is CSARDHLAVYGYTF.

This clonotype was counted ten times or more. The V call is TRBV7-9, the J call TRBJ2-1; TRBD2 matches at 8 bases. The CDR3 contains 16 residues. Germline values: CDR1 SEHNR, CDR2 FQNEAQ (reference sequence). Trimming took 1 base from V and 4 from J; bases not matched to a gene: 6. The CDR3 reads CASSLVRGGTYNEQFF. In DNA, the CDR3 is TGTGCCAGCAGCTTAGTTCGGGGGGGCACTTACAATGAGCAGTTCTTC.

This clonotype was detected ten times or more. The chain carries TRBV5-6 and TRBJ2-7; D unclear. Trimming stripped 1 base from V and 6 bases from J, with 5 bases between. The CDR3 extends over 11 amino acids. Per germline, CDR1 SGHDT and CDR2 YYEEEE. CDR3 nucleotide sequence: TGTGCCAGCAGCTTGACGGTCGAGCAGTACTTC. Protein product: CASSLTVEQYF.

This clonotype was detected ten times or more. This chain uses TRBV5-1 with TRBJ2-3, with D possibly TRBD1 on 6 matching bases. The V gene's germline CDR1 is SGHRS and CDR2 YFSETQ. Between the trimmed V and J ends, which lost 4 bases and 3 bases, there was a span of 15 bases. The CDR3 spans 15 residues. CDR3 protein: CASSPQGKLTDTQYF. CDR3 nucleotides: TGCGCCAGCAGCCCTCAGGGGAAGTTAACAGATACGCAGTATTTT.

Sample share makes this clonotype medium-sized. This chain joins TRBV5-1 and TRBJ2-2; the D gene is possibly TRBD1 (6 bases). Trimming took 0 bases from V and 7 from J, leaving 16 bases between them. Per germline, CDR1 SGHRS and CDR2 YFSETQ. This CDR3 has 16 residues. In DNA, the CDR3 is TGCGCCAGCAGCTTGGGCCACAGGGATTCCATCGGGGAGCTGTTTTTT. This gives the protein CASSLGHRDSIGELFF. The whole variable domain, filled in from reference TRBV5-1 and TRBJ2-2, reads KAGVTQTPRYLIKTRGQQVTLSCSPISGHRSVSWYQQTPGQGLQFLFEYFSETQRNKGNFPGRFSGRQFSNSRSEMNVSTLELGDSALYLCASSLGHRDSIGELFFGEGSRLTVL.

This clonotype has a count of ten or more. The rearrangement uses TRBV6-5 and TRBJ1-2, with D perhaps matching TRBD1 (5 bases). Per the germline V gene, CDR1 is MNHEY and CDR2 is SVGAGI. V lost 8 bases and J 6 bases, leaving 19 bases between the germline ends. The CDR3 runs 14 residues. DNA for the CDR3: TGTGCCAGCGGAAAAGGGACCCTAAGCGATGGCTACACCTTC. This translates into CASGKGTLSDGYTF.

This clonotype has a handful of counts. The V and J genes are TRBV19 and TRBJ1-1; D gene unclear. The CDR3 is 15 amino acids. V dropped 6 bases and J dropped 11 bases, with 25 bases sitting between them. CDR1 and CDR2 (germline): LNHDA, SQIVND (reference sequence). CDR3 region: CASRAPGESVPSAFF. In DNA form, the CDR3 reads TGTGCCAGTAGGGCGCCGGGAGAAAGTGTCCCGTCGGCTTTCTTT.

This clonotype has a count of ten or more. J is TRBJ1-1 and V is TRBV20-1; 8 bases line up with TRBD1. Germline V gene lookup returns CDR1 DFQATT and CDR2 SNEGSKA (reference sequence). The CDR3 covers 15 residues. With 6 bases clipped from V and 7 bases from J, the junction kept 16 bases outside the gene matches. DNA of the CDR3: TGCAGTGCCCCCCTAACAGGGGGGTACTTTGGTGAAGCTTTCTTT. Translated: CSAPLTGGYFGEAFF.

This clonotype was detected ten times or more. CDR3 sequence (DNA): TGTGCCATCAGTGAGTCCCTGGGGGGGGATACGCAGTATTTT. This codes for CAISESLGGDTQYF. The V call is TRBV10-3, the J call TRBJ2-3; TRBD2 agrees at 7 bases. This CDR3 is built from 14 residues. The germline CDR1 and CDR2 sequences are ENHRY and SYGVKD. J lost 6 bases, V lost 0 bases, and 3 bases had no gene match.

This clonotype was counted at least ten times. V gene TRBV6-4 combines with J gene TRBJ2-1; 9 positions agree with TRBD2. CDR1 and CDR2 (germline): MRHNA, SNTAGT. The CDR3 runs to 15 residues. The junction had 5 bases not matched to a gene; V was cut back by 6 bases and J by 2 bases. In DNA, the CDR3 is TGTGCCAGCAGCCGGACTAGCGAGCCCTACAATGAGCAGTTCTTC. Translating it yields CASSRTSEPYNEQFF.

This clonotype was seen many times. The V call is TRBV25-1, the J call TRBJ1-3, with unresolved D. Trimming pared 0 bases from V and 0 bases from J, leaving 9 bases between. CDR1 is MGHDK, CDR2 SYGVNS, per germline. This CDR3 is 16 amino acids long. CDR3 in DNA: TGTGCCAGCAGTGAATACCACTCGAGCTCTGGAAACACCATATATTTT. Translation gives CASSEYHSSSGNTIYF.

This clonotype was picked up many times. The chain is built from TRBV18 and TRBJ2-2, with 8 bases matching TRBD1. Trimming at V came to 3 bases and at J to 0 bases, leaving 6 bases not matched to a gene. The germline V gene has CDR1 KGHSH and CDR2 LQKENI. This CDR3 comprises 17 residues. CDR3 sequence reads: CASSPMGTGTNTGELFF. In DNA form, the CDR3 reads TGTGCCAGCTCACCGATGGGGACAGGCACGAACACCGGGGAGCTGTTTTTT. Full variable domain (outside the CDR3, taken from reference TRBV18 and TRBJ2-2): NAGVMQNPRHLVRRRGQEARLRCSPMKGHSHVYWYRQLPEEGLKFMVYLQKENIIDESGMPKERFSAEFPKEGPSILRIQQVVRGDSAAYFCASSPMGTGTNTGELFFGEGSRLTVL.

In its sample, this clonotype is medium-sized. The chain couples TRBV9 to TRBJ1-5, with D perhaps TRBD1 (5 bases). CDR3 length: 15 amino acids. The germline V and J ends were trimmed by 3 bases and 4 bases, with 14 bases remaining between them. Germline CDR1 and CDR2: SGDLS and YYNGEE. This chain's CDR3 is CASSGGPLGNQPQHF. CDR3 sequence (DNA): TGTGCCAGCAGCGGGGGACCGTTGGGGAATCAGCCCCAGCATTTT.

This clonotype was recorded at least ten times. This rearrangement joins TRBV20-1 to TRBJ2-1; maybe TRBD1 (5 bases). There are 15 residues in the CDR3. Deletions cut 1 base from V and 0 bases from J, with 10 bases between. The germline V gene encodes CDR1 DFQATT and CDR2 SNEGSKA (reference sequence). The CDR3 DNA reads TGCAGTGCTAGAGCAGGGCCTTCCTCCTACAATGAGCAGTTCTTC. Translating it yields CSARAGPSSYNEQFF.

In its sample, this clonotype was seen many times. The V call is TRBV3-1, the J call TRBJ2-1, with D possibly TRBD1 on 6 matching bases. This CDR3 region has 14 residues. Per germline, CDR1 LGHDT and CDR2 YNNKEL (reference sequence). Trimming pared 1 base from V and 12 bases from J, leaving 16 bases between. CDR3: CASSQARTEGGQFF. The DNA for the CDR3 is TGTGCCAGCAGCCAAGCCAGGACAGAGGGCGGGCAGTTCTTC.

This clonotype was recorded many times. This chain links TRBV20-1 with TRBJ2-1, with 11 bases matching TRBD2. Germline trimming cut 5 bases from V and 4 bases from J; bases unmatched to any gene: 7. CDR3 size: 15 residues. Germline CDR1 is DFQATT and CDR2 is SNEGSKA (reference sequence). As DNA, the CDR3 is TGCAGTGCTCATATAGCGGGGGGGCCATACAATGAGCAGTTCTTC. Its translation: CSAHIAGGPYNEQFF.

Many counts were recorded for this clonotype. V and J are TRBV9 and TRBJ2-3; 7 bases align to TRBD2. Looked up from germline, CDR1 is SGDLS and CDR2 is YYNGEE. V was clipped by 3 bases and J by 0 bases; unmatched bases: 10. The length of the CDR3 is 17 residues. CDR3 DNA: TGTGCCAGCAGCGGACTAGCTGGGGGTACTAGCACAGATACGCAGTATTTT. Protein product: CASSGLAGGTSTDTQYF. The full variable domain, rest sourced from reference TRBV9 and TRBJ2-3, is DSGVTQTPKHLITATGQRVTLRCSPRSGDLSVYWYQQSLDQGLQFLIQYYNGEERAKGNILERFSAQQFPDLHSELNLSSLELGDSALYFCASSGLAGGTSTDTQYFGPGTRLTVL.

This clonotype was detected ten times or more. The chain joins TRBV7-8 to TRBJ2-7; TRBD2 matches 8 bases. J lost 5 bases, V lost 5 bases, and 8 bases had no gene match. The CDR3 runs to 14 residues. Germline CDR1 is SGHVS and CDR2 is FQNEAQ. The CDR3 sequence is CASSPGVGGDEQYF. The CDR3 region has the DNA TGTGCCAGCAGCCCGGGGGTCGGGGGGGACGAGCAGTACTTC.

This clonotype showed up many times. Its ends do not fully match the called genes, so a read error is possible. CDR3 nucleotides: TGCAGCGCTAAACTTATGTACCAAGAGACCCAGTACTTC. It specifies CSAKLMYQETQYF. The chain recombines TRBV20-1 with TRBJ2-5; unclear D gene. CDR1 and CDR2 (germline): DFQATT, SNEGSKA (reference sequence). This CDR3 spans 13 amino acids.